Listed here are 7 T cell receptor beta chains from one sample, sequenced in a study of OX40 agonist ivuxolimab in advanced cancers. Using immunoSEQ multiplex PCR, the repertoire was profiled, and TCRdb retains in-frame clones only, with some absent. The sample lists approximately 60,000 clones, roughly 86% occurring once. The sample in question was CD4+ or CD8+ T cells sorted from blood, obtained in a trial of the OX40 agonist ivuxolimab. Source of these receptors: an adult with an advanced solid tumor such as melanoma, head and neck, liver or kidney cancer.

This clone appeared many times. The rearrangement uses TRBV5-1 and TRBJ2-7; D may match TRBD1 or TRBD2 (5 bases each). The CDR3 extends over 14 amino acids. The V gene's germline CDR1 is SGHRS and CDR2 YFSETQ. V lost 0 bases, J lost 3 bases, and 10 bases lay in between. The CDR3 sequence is CASSLAGDGYEQYF. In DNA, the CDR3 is TGCGCCAGCAGCTTGGCTGGGGACGGCTACGAGCAGTACTTC.

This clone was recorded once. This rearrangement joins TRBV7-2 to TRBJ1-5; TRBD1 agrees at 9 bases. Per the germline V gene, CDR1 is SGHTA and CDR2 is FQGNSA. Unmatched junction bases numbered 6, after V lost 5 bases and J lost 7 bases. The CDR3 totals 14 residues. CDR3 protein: CASSPGQGRQPQHF. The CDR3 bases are TGTGCCAGCAGCCCCGGACAGGGGCGCCAGCCCCAGCATTTT.

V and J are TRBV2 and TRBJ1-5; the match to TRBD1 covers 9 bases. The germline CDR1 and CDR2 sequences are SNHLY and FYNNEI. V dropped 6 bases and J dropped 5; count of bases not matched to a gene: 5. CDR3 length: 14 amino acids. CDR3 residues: CASRGQGGYQPQHF. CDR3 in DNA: TGTGCCAGCAGGGGACAGGGTGGATATCAGCCCCAGCATTTT.

CDR3 in amino acids: CASSHGLAGETQYF. The DNA of the CDR3 is TGCGCCAGCAGCCACGGATTAGCGGGAGAGACCCAGTACTTC. V and J are TRBV5-1 and TRBJ2-5, with 7 bases that match TRBD2. Germline CDR1 SGHRS, CDR2 YFSETQ. Trimming cost V 4 bases and J 4 bases; bases outside gene matches: 7. The CDR3 is 14 residues long. Full variable domain (missing parts from reference TRBV5-1 and TRBJ2-5): KAGVTQTPRYLIKTRGQQVTLSCSPISGHRSVSWYQQTPGQGLQFLFEYFSETQRNKGNFPGRFSGRQFSNSRSEMNVSTLELGDSALYLCASSHGLAGETQYFGPGTRLLVL.

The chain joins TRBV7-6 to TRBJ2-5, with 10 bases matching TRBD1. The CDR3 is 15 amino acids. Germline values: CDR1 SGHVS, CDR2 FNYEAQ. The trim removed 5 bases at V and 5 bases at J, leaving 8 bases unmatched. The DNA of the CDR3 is TGTGCCAGCAGCCCGCGGACAGGGGGAGGGGAGACCCAGTACTTC. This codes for CASSPRTGGGETQYF.

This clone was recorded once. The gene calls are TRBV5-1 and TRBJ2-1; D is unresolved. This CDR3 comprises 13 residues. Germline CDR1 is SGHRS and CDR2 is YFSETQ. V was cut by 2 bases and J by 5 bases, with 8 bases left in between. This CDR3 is CASSFLGDNEQFF. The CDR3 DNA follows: TGCGCCAGCAGCTTCCTCGGAGACAATGAGCAGTTCTTC.

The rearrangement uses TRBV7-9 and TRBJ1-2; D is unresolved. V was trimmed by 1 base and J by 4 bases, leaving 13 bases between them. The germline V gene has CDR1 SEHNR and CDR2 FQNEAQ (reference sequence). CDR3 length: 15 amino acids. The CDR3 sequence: CASSLGRTLVYGYTF. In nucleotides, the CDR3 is TGTGCCAGCAGCTTAGGTCGGACGTTAGTCTATGGCTACACCTTC.